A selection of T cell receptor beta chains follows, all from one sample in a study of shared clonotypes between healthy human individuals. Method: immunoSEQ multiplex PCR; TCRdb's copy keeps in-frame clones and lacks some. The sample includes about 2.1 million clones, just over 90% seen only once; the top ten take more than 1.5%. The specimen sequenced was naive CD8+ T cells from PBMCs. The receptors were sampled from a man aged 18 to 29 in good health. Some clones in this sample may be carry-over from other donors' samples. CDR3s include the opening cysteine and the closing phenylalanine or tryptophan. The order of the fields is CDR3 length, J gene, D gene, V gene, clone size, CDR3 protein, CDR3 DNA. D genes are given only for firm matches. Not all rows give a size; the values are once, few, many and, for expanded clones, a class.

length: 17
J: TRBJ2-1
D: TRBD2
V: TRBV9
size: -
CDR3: CASGGPLAGVMGNEQFF
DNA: TGTGCCAGCGGAGGGCCCCTAGCGGGAGTGATGGGCAATGAGCAGTTCTTC

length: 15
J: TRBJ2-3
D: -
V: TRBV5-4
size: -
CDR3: CASSLRGTSTDTQYF
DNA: TGTGCCAGCAGCTTACGAGGGACTAGCACAGATACGCAGTATTTT

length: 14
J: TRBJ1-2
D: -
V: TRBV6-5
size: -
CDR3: CASSYSIRGEGYTF
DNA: TGTGCCAGCAGTTACTCTATCAGGGGAGAAGGCTACACCTTC

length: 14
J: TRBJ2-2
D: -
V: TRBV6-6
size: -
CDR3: CASLQGLNTGELFF
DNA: TGTGCCAGTCTACAGGGTTTGAACACCGGGGAGCTGTTTTTT

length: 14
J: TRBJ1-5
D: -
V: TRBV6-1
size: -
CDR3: CASSELLRGQPQHF
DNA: TGTGCCAGCAGTGAATTGTTGAGGGGCCAGCCCCAGCATTTT

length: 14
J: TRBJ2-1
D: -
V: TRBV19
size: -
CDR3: CASSTGLGYNEQFF
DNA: TGTGCCAGTAGTACCGGACTTGGCTACAATGAGCAGTTCTTC

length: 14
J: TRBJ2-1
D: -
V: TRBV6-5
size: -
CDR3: CASSYTRSYNEQFF
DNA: TGTGCCAGCAGTTACACGAGATCCTACAATGAGCAGTTCTTC

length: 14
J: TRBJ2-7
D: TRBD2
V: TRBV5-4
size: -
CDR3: CASSPGLISYEQYF
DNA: TGTGCCAGCAGTCCGGGACTAATTTCCTACGAGCAGTACTTC

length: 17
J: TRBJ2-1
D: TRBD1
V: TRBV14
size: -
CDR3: CASSPFPGTGFENEQFF
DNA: TGTGCCAGCAGCCCTTTTCCCGGGACAGGGTTTGAGAACGAGCAGTTCTTC

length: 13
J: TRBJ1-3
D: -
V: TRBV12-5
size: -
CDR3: CASGFSGSNTIYF
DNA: TGTGCTAGTGGTTTCTCAGGGTCAAACACCATATATTTT

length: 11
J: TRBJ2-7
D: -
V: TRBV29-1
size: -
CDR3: CSVGLGYEQYF
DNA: TGCAGCGTTGGACTGGGCTACGAGCAGTACTTC

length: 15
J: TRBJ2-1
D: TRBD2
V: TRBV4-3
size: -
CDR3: CASSQGTSRSHEQFF
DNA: TGCGCCAGCAGCCAAGGGACTAGCAGGTCCCATGAGCAGTTCTTC

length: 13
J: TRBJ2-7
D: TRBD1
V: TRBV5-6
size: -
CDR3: CASSPGTGNEQYF
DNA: TGTGCCAGCAGCCCAGGGACAGGGAACGAGCAGTACTTC

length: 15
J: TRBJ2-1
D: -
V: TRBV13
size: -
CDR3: CASSLAEGGYNEQFF
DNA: TGTGCCAGCAGCTTAGCAGAGGGCGGGTACAATGAGCAGTTCTTC

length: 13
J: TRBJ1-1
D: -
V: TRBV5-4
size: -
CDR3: CASSSPGLTEAFF
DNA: TGTGCCAGCAGCTCCCCCGGGCTTACTGAAGCTTTCTTT

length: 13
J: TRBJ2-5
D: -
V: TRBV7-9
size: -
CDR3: CASSLGSQETQYF
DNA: TGTGCCAGCAGCTTAGGGTCTCAAGAGACCCAGTACTTC

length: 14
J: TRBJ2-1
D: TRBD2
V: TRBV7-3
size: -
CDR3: CASSFSGRADEQFF
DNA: TGTGCCAGCAGCTTTAGCGGGAGGGCCGATGAGCAGTTCTTC

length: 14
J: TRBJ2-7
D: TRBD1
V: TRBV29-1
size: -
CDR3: CSARGQESSYEQYF
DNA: TGCAGCGCTAGGGGGCAAGAGAGCTCCTACGAGCAGTACTTC

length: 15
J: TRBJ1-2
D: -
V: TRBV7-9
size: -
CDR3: CASSLAGEGPHGYTF
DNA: TGTGCCAGCAGCTTAGCGGGAGAGGGGCCGCATGGCTACACCTTC

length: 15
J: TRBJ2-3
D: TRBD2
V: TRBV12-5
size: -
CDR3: CASGLSGSSTDTQYF
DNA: TGTGCTAGTGGTTTGAGCGGGAGTAGCACAGATACGCAGTATTTT

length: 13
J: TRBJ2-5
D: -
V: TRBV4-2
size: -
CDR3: CASSQSQGETQYF
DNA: TGTGCCAGCAGCCAAAGTCAAGGAGAGACCCAGTACTTC

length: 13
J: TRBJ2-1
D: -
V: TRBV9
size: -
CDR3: CASSVAPYNEQFF
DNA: TGTGCCAGCAGCGTAGCTCCGTACAATGAGCAGTTCTTC

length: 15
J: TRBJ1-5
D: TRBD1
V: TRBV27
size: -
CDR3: CASSSQGYSNQPQHF
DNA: TGTGCCAGCTCCTCACAGGGGTATAGCAATCAGCCCCAGCATTTT

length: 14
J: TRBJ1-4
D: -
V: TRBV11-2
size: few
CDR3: CASSQRTGNEKLFF
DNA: TGTGCCAGCAGCCAAAGAACTGGGAATGAAAAACTGTTTTTT

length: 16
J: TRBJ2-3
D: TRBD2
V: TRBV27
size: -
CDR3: CASRLLAGGGTDTQYF
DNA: TGTGCCAGCAGGCTACTAGCGGGAGGGGGCACAGATACGCAGTATTTT

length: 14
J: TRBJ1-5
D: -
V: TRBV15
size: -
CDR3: CATSRGRSNQPQHF
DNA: TGTGCCACCAGCCGGGGGAGAAGCAATCAGCCCCAGCATTTT

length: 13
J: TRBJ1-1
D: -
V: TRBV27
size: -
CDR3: CASSLLPGSEAFF
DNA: TGTGCCAGCAGTTTATTGCCAGGGTCTGAAGCTTTCTTT

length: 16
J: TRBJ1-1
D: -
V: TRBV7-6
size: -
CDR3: CASSLDGAALDTEAFF
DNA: TGTGCCAGCAGCTTAGATGGGGCAGCCTTGGACACTGAAGCTTTCTTT

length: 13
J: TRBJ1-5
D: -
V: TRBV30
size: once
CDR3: CAWSVDSYQPQHF
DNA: TGTGCCTGGAGTGTTGACAGCTATCAGCCCCAGCATTTT

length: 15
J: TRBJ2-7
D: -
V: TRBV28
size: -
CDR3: CASSFRAGGSYEQYF
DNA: TGTGCCAGCAGTTTTAGGGCTGGGGGTTCCTACGAGCAGTACTTC

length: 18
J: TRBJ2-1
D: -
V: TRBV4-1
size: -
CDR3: CASSQDGVDRGGYNEQFF
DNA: TGCGCCAGCAGCCAAGATGGAGTAGACCGAGGCGGGTACAATGAGCAGTTCTTC

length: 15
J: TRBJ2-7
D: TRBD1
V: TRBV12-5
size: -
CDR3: CASGFPQGAGYEQYF
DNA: TGTGCTAGTGGTTTCCCACAGGGGGCGGGCTACGAGCAGTACTTC

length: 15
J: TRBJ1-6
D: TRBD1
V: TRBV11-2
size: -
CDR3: CASSPRDRGNSPLHF
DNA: TGTGCCAGCAGTCCACGGGACAGAGGAAATTCACCCCTCCACTTT

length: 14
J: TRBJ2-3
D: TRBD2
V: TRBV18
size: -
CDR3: CASGGAGGGDTQYF
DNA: TGTGCCAGCGGCGGCGCGGGAGGAGGAGATACGCAGTATTTT

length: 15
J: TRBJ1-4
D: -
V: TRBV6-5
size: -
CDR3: CASSYHGPVDEKLFF
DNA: TGTGCCAGCAGTTACCACGGGCCTGTGGATGAAAAACTGTTTTTT

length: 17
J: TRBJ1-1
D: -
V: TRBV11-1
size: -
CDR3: CASSYNPTAGVGSEAFF
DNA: TGTGCCAGCAGCTACAACCCGACGGCAGGGGTGGGATCCGAAGCTTTCTTT

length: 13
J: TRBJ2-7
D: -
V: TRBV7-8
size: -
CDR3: CASNPGGSYEQYF
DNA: TGTGCCAGCAACCCCGGAGGGTCCTACGAGCAGTACTTC

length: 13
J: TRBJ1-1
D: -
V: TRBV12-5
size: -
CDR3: CASGLVSGTEAFF
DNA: TGTGCTAGTGGTTTGGTGTCGGGGACTGAAGCTTTCTTT

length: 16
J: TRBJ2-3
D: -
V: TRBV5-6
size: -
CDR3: CASSLLPRLRTDTQYF
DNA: TGTGCCAGCAGCTTGCTTCCCCGTCTTCGCACAGATACGCAGTATTTT

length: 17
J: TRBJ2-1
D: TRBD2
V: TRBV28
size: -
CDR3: CASTRGLAGVYYNEQFF
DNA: TGTGCCAGCACCCGAGGACTAGCGGGAGTGTACTACAATGAGCAGTTCTTC

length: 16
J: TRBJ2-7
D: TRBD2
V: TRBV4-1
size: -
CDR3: CASSQKDLAAGGEQYF
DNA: TGCGCCAGCAGCCAAAAAGACCTAGCGGCCGGGGGGGAGCAGTACTTC